These 7 T cell receptor beta chains were all obtained from the same sample, sequenced in a study of T cell responses to AZD1222 COVID-19 vaccine. Sequencing was performed with immunoSEQ multiplex PCR; in TCRdb, only in-frame clones are kept and a portion is missing. The sample records more than 60,000 clones, more than 75% being singletons. This material consisted of peripheral blood, taken 28 days after the second AZD1222 dose. These receptors originate from an adult who received the AZD1222 COVID-19 vaccine.

The chain uses TRBV7-9 and TRBJ1-5, with D possibly matching TRBD1 (5 bases). V lost 6 bases, J lost 3 bases, and 15 bases lay in between. CDR1 is SEHNR, CDR2 FQNEAQ, per germline (reference sequence). This CDR3 is built from 15 residues. CDR3 coding DNA: TGTGCCAGCAGTCCCCGGGGCTCGACCAATCAGCCCCAGCATTTT. Amino acids: CASSPRGSTNQPQHF.

V usage is TRBV5-4 and J usage is TRBJ1-1, with D possibly being TRBD1 (6 bases). Looked up from germline, CDR1 is SGHNT and CDR2 is YYREEE (reference sequence). This CDR3 comprises 14 residues. Trimming took 0 bases from V and 4 from J, leaving 10 bases between them. CDR3 amino acids: CASSLDREATEAFF. CDR3 DNA: TGTGCCAGCAGCTTGGACAGGGAGGCCACTGAAGCTTTCTTT.

The genes are TRBV5-4 and TRBJ1-2; D gene uncertain. Germline values: CDR1 SGHNT, CDR2 YYREEE (reference sequence). Trimming removed 4 bases from V and 4 bases from J, with 20 bases in between. The length of the CDR3 is 16 residues. The CDR3 nucleotides read TGTGCCAGCAGCCTTATCTGGGCCGAAGTCCCCTATGGCTACACCTTC. Its protein product is CASSLIWAEVPYGYTF. The full variable domain, rest sourced from reference TRBV5-4 and TRBJ1-2, is ETGVTQSPTHLIKTRGQQVTLRCSSQSGHNTVSWYQQALGQGPQFIFQYYREEENGRGNFPPRFSGLQFPNYSSELNVNALELDDSALYLCASSLIWAEVPYGYTFGSGTRLTVV.

V gene TRBV29-1 combines with J gene TRBJ2-1; 16 bases are a match to TRBD2. This CDR3 has 16 residues. The V and J ends lost 3 bases and 5 bases, in that order; junction bases with no gene match: 4. The V gene's germline CDR1 is SQVTM and CDR2 ANQGSEA. The CDR3 DNA follows: TGCAGCGTTGAGGGACTAGCGGGGGGGCAGGACAATGAGCAGTTCTTC. Amino acids: CSVEGLAGGQDNEQFF.

This clone was seen a single time. The chain has TRBV6-6 and TRBJ2-7; 9 bases agree with TRBD1. The CDR3 totals 12 residues. Germline CDR1 and CDR2: MNHNY and SVGAGI (reference sequence). V lost 8 bases, J lost 4 bases, and 3 bases stayed unmatched. The CDR3 loop reads CASGDRDYEQYF. CDR3 bases: TGTGCCAGCGGGGACAGGGATTACGAGCAGTACTTC.

This chain uses TRBV27 with TRBJ1-2; D uncertain. The germline CDR1 and CDR2 sequences are MNHEY and SMNVEV (reference sequence). V lost 5 bases to trimming and J lost 8 bases, with 12 bases between them. The CDR3 sequence is 12 residues long. CDR3 residues: CASSKSSGGYTF. Written as DNA, the CDR3 is TGTGCCAGCAGTAAGTCCTCCGGGGGCTACACCTTC.

This chain uses TRBV9 with TRBJ1-6, with TRBD1 as a possible D gene (6 bases). V lost 4 bases and J 10 bases, leaving 21 bases between the germline ends. CDR3 size: 16 residues. Germline CDR1 and CDR2: SGDLS and YYNGEE. The CDR3 spells CASSPRGGRIGSPLHF. The CDR3, as DNA: TGTGCCAGCAGCCCCAGGGGAGGGCGCATTGGGTCACCCCTCCACTTT.